Sequencing of this T cell receptor beta chain was carried out in a study of blood T cell repertoires in COVID-19. Study-wide context: Acute-phase and convalescent COVID-19 samples originated in the United States, Italy and Spain.

Authors' methods: Researchers report that nucleated cell counts were estimated from reference gene primer amplification. The protocol was immunoSEQ multiplex PCR, while the TCRdb copy is restricted to in-frame clones and leaves out a portion. D and trimming were read from the DNA, whereas the V and J calls and clone size are those reported in that table. Of 200,000 to 300,000 clones listed, over 80% are singletons. CDR1 is MGHRA, CDR2 YSYEKL, per germline. Trimming cost V 1 base and J 6 bases, with 19 bases left between them. This CDR3 is built from 16 residues. The specimen sequenced was peripheral blood. This chain connects TRBV4-1 to TRBJ2-7; the D gene is possibly TRBD2 (5 bases). The receptor was derived from a man aged 40-49 years with acute or convalescent COVID-19. The CDR3 reads CASSQVDLISYGEQYF. CDR3 in DNA: TGCGCCAGCAGCCAAGTGGACTTAATTAGTTACGGCGAGCAGTACTTC.